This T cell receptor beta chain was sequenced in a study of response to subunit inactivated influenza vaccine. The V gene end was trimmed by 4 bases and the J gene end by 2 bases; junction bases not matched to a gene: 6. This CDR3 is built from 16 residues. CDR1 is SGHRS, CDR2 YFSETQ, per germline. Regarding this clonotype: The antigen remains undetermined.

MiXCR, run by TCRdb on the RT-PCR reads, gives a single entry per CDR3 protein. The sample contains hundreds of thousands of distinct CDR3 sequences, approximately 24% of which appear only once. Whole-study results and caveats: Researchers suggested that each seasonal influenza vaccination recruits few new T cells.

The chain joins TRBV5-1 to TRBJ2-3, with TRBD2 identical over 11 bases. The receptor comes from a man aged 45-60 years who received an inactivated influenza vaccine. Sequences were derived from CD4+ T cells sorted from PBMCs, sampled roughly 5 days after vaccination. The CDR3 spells CASSGATSGVTDTQYF. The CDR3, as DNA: TGCGCCAGCAGCGGGGCGACTAGCGGGGTCACAGATACGCAGTATTTT.